One sample yielded the 23 T cell receptor beta chains listed below, sequenced in a study of early stage breast cancer tumors. Repertoires were generated with immunoSEQ multiplex PCR, while TCRdb's copy carries only in-frame clones and drops some. This sample carries over 45,000 clones, 83% of them seen once, and the ten largest clones take approximately 1.4%. The specimen was blood. All receptors derive from a person aged 50-59 years with breast cancer.

This clone was detected only a few times. This chain links TRBV4-1 with TRBJ2-2; 9 bases fit TRBD2. CDR3 size: 15 residues. Germline assignment: CDR1 MGHRA and CDR2 YSYEKL. V was pared by 2 bases and J by 5 bases, with 3 bases of the junction left unmatched. CDR3 residues: CASSQLAGDTGELFF. The CDR3 nucleotides read TGCGCCAGCAGCCAATTAGCGGGAGATACCGGGGAGCTGTTTTTT.

In nucleotides, the CDR3 is TGTGCCAGCAGCATAACAGGGGGCACTGAAGCTTTCTTT. Its translation: CASSITGGTEAFF. This chain uses TRBV7-2 with TRBJ1-1; 8 bases align to TRBD1. The V and J ends lost 5 bases and 4 bases, in that order; junction bases with no gene match: 3. The CDR3 runs 13 residues. Germline CDR1 reads SGHTA; CDR2 reads FQGNSA.

V and J are TRBV6-6 and TRBJ1-1; weak D call: TRBD1 (6 bases). The germline V gene encodes CDR1 MNHNY and CDR2 SVGAGI (reference sequence). V lost 5 bases, J lost 1 base, and 14 bases lay in between. The CDR3 runs to 15 residues. The CDR3 protein is CASSTTGTPNTEAFF. Written as DNA, the CDR3 is TGTGCCAGCAGTACCACCGGGACACCGAACACTGAAGCTTTCTTT.

The chain couples TRBV7-8 to TRBJ2-3, with D tentatively TRBD2 (5 bases). V lost 1 base and J lost 4, with 12 bases in between. Germline-derived CDR1 and CDR2 are SGHVS and FQNEAQ. This CDR3 comprises 15 residues. CDR3 in amino acids: CASSLGPGNPDTQYF. The CDR3 DNA sequence: TGTGCCAGCAGCTTAGGGCCCGGGAATCCAGATACGCAGTATTTT.

The chain combines TRBV13 with TRBJ2-7, with 10 bases identical to TRBD2. This CDR3 has 16 residues. Germline V gene data show CDR1 as PRHDT and CDR2 as FYEKMQ (reference sequence). V lost 2 bases to trimming and J lost 5 bases; unmatched junction nucleotides: 9. In DNA form, the CDR3 reads TGTGCCAGCAGCTTAACCCTAGCGGGGGAGTCTAACGAGCAGTACTTC. It is translated as CASSLTLAGESNEQYF.

This rearrangement joins TRBV7-6 to TRBJ2-3; D is ambiguous. The V and J ends lost 5 bases and 1 base respectively, with 13 bases between them. This CDR3 spans 15 amino acids. The germline V gene encodes CDR1 SGHVS and CDR2 FNYEAQ. As DNA, the CDR3 is TGTGCCAGCAGCCTCGGTTTGTGGGGCACAGATACGCAGTATTTT. It translates to CASSLGLWGTDTQYF.

The genes are TRBV7-9 and TRBJ2-6; no firm D call. CDR3 size: 17 residues. V lost 4 bases, J lost 0 bases, and 13 bases lay in between. The germline gives CDR1 SEHNR, CDR2 FQNEAQ (reference sequence). The chain's CDR3 is CASSSGRTISGANVLTF. The DNA for the CDR3 is TGTGCCAGCAGCTCCGGACGGACCATCTCTGGGGCCAACGTCCTGACTTTC. Filled out from reference TRBV7-9 and TRBJ2-6, the complete variable domain reads DTGVSQNPRHKITKRGQNVTFRCDPISEHNRLYWYRQTLGQGPEFLTYFQNEAQLEKSRLLSDRFSAERPKGSFSTLEIQRTEQGDSAMYLCASSSGRTISGANVLTFGAGSRLTVL.

The rearrangement uses TRBV2 and TRBJ1-1; 12 positions agree with TRBD1. Germline V gene sequence: CDR1 SNHLY, CDR2 FYNNEI. Trimming cost V 5 bases and J 3 bases; bases outside gene matches: 4. The CDR3 extends over 15 amino acids. The CDR3 sequence: CASSWDRGPHTEAFF. In DNA, the CDR3 is TGTGCCAGCAGTTGGGACAGGGGGCCGCACACTGAAGCTTTCTTT.

The CDR3 loop is CASSYSGPGRYGYTF. As DNA, the CDR3 is TGTGCCAGCAGTTACTCGGGGCCAGGTCGTTATGGCTACACCTTC. The V and J genes are TRBV6-5 and TRBJ1-2; possible D gene TRBD1, 5 bases. Looked up from germline, CDR1 is MNHEY and CDR2 is SVGAGI. The V gene lost 0 bases and the J gene lost 5 bases, with 13 bases spanning the gap. This CDR3 is built from 15 residues.

The rearrangement links TRBV20-1 to TRBJ2-3, with 10 positions matching TRBD2. The germline gives CDR1 DFQATT, CDR2 SNEGSKA (reference sequence). The V segment lost 6 bases and the J segment 14 bases; nucleotides outside the gene matches: 8. This CDR3 comprises 11 residues. In nucleotides, the CDR3 is TGCAGTGCCCAACCGGGACTAGCGTTGTATTTT. This sequence encodes CSAQPGLALYF.

The chain recombines TRBV19 with TRBJ1-5; D may be TRBD1 (5 bases). Germline V gene lookup returns CDR1 LNHDA and CDR2 SQIVND (reference sequence). V shed 6 bases and J shed 2 bases, with 11 bases lying between them. CDR3 length: 14 amino acids. The CDR3 loop reads CASSKDSRNQPQHF. CDR3 coding DNA: TGTGCCAGTAGCAAAGACAGTCGCAATCAGCCCCAGCATTTT.

The rearrangement links TRBV5-1 to TRBJ2-3; D gene ambiguous. The V gene's germline CDR1 is SGHRS and CDR2 YFSETQ. The V end lost 2 bases, the J end lost 0 bases, and 10 bases lay between the germline ends. The CDR3 consists of 15 residues. This CDR3 reads CASSFGRSSTDTQYF. As DNA, the CDR3 is TGCGCCAGCAGCTTCGGCAGGTCTAGCACAGATACGCAGTATTTT.

V and J are TRBV7-9 and TRBJ2-3, with D hard to call. Looked up from germline, CDR1 is SEHNR and CDR2 is FQNEAQ (reference sequence). V lost 5 bases to trimming and J lost 2 bases, with 5 bases between them. The CDR3 is 12 amino acids. CDR3 loop: CASSPYTDTQYF. CDR3 bases: TGTGCCAGCAGCCCTTACACAGATACGCAGTATTTT.

This chain connects TRBV15 to TRBJ1-3; 7 bases align to TRBD1. V lost 1 base to trimming and J lost 0 bases; unmatched junction nucleotides: 9. This CDR3 is 18 amino acids long. The germline V gene encodes CDR1 LNHNV and CDR2 YYDKDF (reference sequence). In nucleotides, the CDR3 is TGTGCCACCAGCAGAGGGACAGGCACCTTGAGCTCTGGAAACACCATATATTTT. Amino acid sequence: CATSRGTGTLSSGNTIYF.

This clone showed up just once. DNA for the CDR3: TGCGCCAGCAGCGTAGGACAGAGACGTAGCACAGATACGCAGTATTTT. This gives the protein CASSVGQRRSTDTQYF. This rearrangement joins TRBV5-1 to TRBJ2-3; possibly TRBD1 for D (6 bases). The CDR3 extends over 16 amino acids. Germline CDR1 is SGHRS and CDR2 is YFSETQ. Deletions cut 4 bases from V and 0 bases from J, with 15 bases between.

This rearrangement joins TRBV29-1 to TRBJ2-3; no firm D call. The CDR3 is 15 residues long. V lost 0 bases and J 6 bases, leaving 16 bases between the germline ends. CDR1 SQVTM and CDR2 ANQGSEA come from the germline V gene. The CDR3 protein is CSVEERSRLPDTQYF. The CDR3, as DNA: TGCAGCGTTGAAGAGCGGTCCCGCCTCCCGGATACGCAGTATTTT.

This sequence joins TRBV19 and TRBJ1-1, with D tentatively TRBD1 (5 bases). V gave up 5 bases and J gave up 1 base, with 11 bases separating them. The CDR3 has 14 residues. Germline CDR1 and CDR2: LNHDA and SQIVND (reference sequence). CDR3 sequence: CASSLSDRNTEAFF. The CDR3 DNA sequence: TGTGCCAGTAGTTTATCCGACAGGAACACTGAAGCTTTCTTT.

V gene TRBV6-5 combines with J gene TRBJ2-3; TRBD2 aligns across 7 bases. There are 14 residues in the CDR3. Trimming at V came to 2 bases and at J to 7 bases, leaving 6 bases not matched to a gene. Germline loops: CDR1 MNHEY, CDR2 SVGAGI. For the CDR3, the DNA is TGTGCCAGCAGTTACGCGTCTAGCGGTTATACGCAGTATTTT. This codes for CASSYASSGYTQYF.

J is TRBJ2-1 and V is TRBV6-1; D is undetermined. The CDR3 loop spans 16 amino acids. Germline V lookup: CDR1 MNHNS, CDR2 SASEGT. The V gene lost 3 bases and the J gene lost 7 bases, with 19 bases spanning the gap. This CDR3 is CASSDPLARAKNEQFF. In nucleotides, the CDR3 is TGTGCCAGCAGTGACCCCCTGGCTCGGGCAAAAAATGAGCAGTTCTTC.

The V call is TRBV9, the J call TRBJ1-2; D gene ambiguous. Germline CDR1 reads SGDLS; CDR2 reads YYNGEE. CDR3 length equals 15 residues. V gave up 0 bases and J gave up 8 bases, with 17 bases separating them. The CDR3: CASSVDPAPQEGYTF. The CDR3 coding sequence is TGTGCCAGCAGCGTAGATCCAGCGCCGCAGGAAGGCTACACCTTC.

The V and J genes are TRBV28 and TRBJ2-3; D gene ambiguous. CDR1 is MDHEN, CDR2 SYDVKM, per germline. The V and J ends lost 2 bases and 12 bases respectively, with 15 bases between them. The CDR3 has 13 amino acids. CDR3 loop: CASSLGSRSSQYF. As DNA, the CDR3 is TGTGCCAGCAGTTTAGGTTCCAGATCGTCTCAGTATTTT.

The chain couples TRBV9 to TRBJ2-2; the D gene is possibly TRBD1 (5 bases). This CDR3 has 15 residues. The ends were cut back, 0 bases at V and 5 bases at J, with 11 bases in the middle. Germline V gives CDR1 SGDLS, CDR2 YYNGEE. The CDR3 DNA reads TGTGCCAGCAGCGTAGTTTCAGGGATGACCGGGGAGCTGTTTTTT. Translating gives CASSVVSGMTGELFF.

The rearrangement joins TRBV4-2 to TRBJ2-5; 7 bases are shared with TRBD2. The J segment lost 4 bases and the V segment lost 0 bases, leaving 5 bases of the junction unmatched. Germline CDR1 reads LGHNA; CDR2 reads YNFKEQ. The CDR3 is made up of 15 amino acids. CDR3 nucleotides: TGTGCCAGCAGCCAAGATCTCGGGGAGGGAGAGACCCAGTACTTC. Translation gives CASSQDLGEGETQYF.